This T cell receptor beta chain stems from a study of T cell changes during pregnancy in multiple sclerosis. Produced via immunoSEQ multiplex PCR; TCRdb's table is partial and in-frame only. The sample holds around 100,000 clones, around 92% seen once. V lost 4 bases to trimming and J lost 5 bases; unmatched junction nucleotides: 5. The CDR3 extends over 15 amino acids. CDR1 is SGDLS and CDR2 is YYNGEE in the germline V gene. This sample comprised peripheral blood, obtained after pregnancy. The clonotype originates from a female donor with multiple sclerosis, enrolled in a pregnancy study. The genes are TRBV9 and TRBJ2-1; 11 nucleotides agree with TRBD2. CDR3 protein: CASSSLAGVNNEQFF. The CDR3 nucleotides are TGTGCCAGCAGCTCACTAGCGGGAGTCAACAATGAGCAGTTCTTC.